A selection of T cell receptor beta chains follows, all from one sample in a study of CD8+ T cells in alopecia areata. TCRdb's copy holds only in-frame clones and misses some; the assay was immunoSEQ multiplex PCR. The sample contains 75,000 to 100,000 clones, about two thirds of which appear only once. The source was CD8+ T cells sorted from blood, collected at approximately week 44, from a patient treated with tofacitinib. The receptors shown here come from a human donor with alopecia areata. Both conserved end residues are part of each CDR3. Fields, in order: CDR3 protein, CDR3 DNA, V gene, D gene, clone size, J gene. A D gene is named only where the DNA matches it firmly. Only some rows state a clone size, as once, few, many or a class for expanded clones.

CDR3 protein: CAMAGELFF
CDR3 DNA: TGTGCCATGGCCGGGGAGCTGTTTTTT
V gene: TRBV19
D gene: NA
clone size: few
J gene: TRBJ2-2

CDR3 protein: CASSLNAGTGSTGELFF
CDR3 DNA: TGTGCCAGCAGCCTAAACGCCGGGACAGGGAGCACCGGGGAGCTGTTTTTT
V gene: TRBV7-7
D gene: TRBD1
clone size: NA
J gene: TRBJ2-2

CDR3 protein: CASSQVPSRNTGELFF
CDR3 DNA: TGCGCCAGCAGCCAAGTACCGTCACGTAACACCGGGGAGCTGTTTTTT
V gene: TRBV4-3
D gene: NA
clone size: NA
J gene: TRBJ2-2

CDR3 protein: CSVTDSNPNYGYTF
CDR3 DNA: TGCAGCGTTACAGACAGTAACCCTAACTATGGCTACACCTTC
V gene: TRBV29-1
D gene: NA
clone size: NA
J gene: TRBJ1-2

CDR3 protein: CASRNGAGNTEAFF
CDR3 DNA: TGCGCCAGCAGGAACGGGGCCGGGAACACTGAAGCTTTCTTT
V gene: TRBV5-1
D gene: NA
clone size: NA
J gene: TRBJ1-1

CDR3 protein: CASSLTGGTGELFF
CDR3 DNA: TGTGCCAGCAGCTTAACAGGGGGCACCGGGGAGCTGTTTTTT
V gene: TRBV13
D gene: TRBD1
clone size: few
J gene: TRBJ2-2

CDR3 protein: CAWGYTNTEAFF
CDR3 DNA: TGTGCCTGGGGGTATACGAACACTGAAGCTTTCTTT
V gene: TRBV30
D gene: NA
clone size: NA
J gene: TRBJ1-1

CDR3 protein: CASSPSGGPSPNEQFF
CDR3 DNA: TGCGCCAGCAGCCCTAGCGGGGGGCCCAGTCCGAATGAGCAGTTCTTC
V gene: TRBV4-3
D gene: TRBD2
clone size: NA
J gene: TRBJ2-1

CDR3 protein: CASSLKWLVGELFF
CDR3 DNA: TGTGCCAGCAGTTTAAAATGGTTGGTCGGGGAGCTGTTTTTT
V gene: TRBV27
D gene: NA
clone size: few
J gene: TRBJ2-2

CDR3 protein: CASSYEGGVGYTF
CDR3 DNA: TGTGCCAGCAGTTATGAGGGAGGCGTTGGCTACACCTTC
V gene: TRBV6-5
D gene: NA
clone size: NA
J gene: TRBJ1-2

CDR3 protein: CASSESKGQIANTGELFF
CDR3 DNA: TGTGCCAGCAGTGAATCAAAGGGGCAGATAGCGAACACCGGGGAGCTGTTTTTT
V gene: TRBV25-1
D gene: NA
clone size: NA
J gene: TRBJ2-2

CDR3 protein: CASSLTDSYGYTF
CDR3 DNA: TGTGCCAGCAGCTTAACCGACAGCTATGGCTACACCTTC
V gene: TRBV11-2
D gene: NA
clone size: NA
J gene: TRBJ1-2

CDR3 protein: CASGPEPGTANYGYTF
CDR3 DNA: TGTGCTAGTGGCCCCGAACCCGGGACAGCTAACTATGGCTACACCTTC
V gene: TRBV12-5
D gene: TRBD1
clone size: NA
J gene: TRBJ1-2

CDR3 protein: CASSLARDRVHEQYF
CDR3 DNA: TGCGCCAGCAGCTTGGCCCGGGACAGGGTGCACGAGCAGTACTTC
V gene: TRBV5-1
D gene: TRBD1
clone size: once
J gene: TRBJ2-7

CDR3 protein: CASSQDQGLNTGELFF
CDR3 DNA: TGCGCCAGCAGCCAAGATCAGGGGCTGAACACCGGGGAGCTGTTTTTT
V gene: TRBV4-3
D gene: NA
clone size: NA
J gene: TRBJ2-2

CDR3 protein: CASSQVSVTGGNQPQHF
CDR3 DNA: TGCGCCAGCAGCCAAGTCTCGGTAACTGGGGGAAATCAGCCCCAGCATTTT
V gene: TRBV4-1
D gene: NA
clone size: NA
J gene: TRBJ1-5

CDR3 protein: CASRESSGGLDTQYF
CDR3 DNA: TGTGCCAGCAGAGAGAGTAGCGGGGGGCTAGATACGCAGTATTTT
V gene: TRBV2
D gene: TRBD2
clone size: NA
J gene: TRBJ2-3